This T cell receptor beta chain was profiled in a study of T cells in Graves' hyperthyroidism and ophthalmopathy. Overall study: Any treatment followed the collection of peripheral blood at initial diagnosis.

Template material for amplifying TCR beta CDR3 regions consisted of RNA transcripts. The HTBI primer set served for first-round RT-PCR of the TCR CDR3. TCRdb processed the multiplex PCR reads anew with MiXCR; each CDR3 protein has one entry. The sample comprises about half a million distinct CDR3 sequences, about 15% of which are singletons, and 25% to 30% rests with the top ten. The receptor was isolated from a woman aged 25 to 39 with Graves' ophthalmopathy. What was sequenced was blood.

CDR3 nucleotide sequence: TGCAGCAGCACCCGACCGGATACGCAGTATTTT. Translated: CSSTRPDTQYF. J is TRBJ2-3 and V is TRBV29-1; D gene uncertain. Germline CDR1 and CDR2: SQVTM and ANQGSEA. This CDR3 has 11 residues. Trimming removed 8 bases from V and 6 bases from J, with 12 bases in between.